This T cell receptor (beta chain) was documented in a study of memory CD4+ T cells and cytomegalovirus serostatus. The overall study: This sample comes from healthy Belgian adults, about 10 CMV seropositive, 24 seronegative. General study points: A US-trained random forest predicted CMV serostatus with median AUC roughly 0.9. CD4+ memory repertoires contained about two fifths of the roughly 150 reported CMV TCRbeta sequences.

The CDR3 sequence is 13 residues long. Germline V CDR1 and CDR2: GTSNPN, SVGIG (reference sequence). V was pared by 0 bases and J by 8 bases, with 4 bases of the junction left unmatched. In the case of this clone: Its antigen is undetermined.

Only in-frame clones appear in the TCRdb table, and some are missing; sequencing was by immunoSEQ multiplex PCR. The profile shows 35,000 to 45,000 clones, around 84% of them singletons. The sort gate was single viable CD3+CD4+CD8-CD45RO+ cells for memory CD4+ T cells. Donors' CMV status reflects serum IgG against pp150, pp28, p38, p52. Sequenced input: memory CD4+ T cells from blood. V usage is TRBV30 and J usage is TRBJ1-3; TRBD1 aligns across 7 bases. The TCR originated in an adult in good health and CMV-seronegative. Here the CDR3 DNA reads TGTGCCTGGAGTGTCTTCAGGGGGGACACCATATATTTT. It yields the protein CAWSVFRGDTIYF.